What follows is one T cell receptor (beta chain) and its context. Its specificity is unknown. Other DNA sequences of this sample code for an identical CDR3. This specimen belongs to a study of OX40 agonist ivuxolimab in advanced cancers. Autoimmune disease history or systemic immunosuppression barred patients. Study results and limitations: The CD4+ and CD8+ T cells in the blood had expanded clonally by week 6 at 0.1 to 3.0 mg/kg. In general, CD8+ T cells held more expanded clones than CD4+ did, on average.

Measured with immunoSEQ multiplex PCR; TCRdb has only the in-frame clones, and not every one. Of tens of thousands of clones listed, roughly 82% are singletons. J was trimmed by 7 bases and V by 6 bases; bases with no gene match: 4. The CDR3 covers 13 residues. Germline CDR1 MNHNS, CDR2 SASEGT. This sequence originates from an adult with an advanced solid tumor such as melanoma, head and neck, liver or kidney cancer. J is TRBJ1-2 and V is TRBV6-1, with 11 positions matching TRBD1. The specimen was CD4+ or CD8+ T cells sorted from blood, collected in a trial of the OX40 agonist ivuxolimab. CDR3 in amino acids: CASSGQGAGGYTF. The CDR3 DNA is TGTGCCAGCAGCGGACAGGGGGCTGGTGGCTACACCTTC.